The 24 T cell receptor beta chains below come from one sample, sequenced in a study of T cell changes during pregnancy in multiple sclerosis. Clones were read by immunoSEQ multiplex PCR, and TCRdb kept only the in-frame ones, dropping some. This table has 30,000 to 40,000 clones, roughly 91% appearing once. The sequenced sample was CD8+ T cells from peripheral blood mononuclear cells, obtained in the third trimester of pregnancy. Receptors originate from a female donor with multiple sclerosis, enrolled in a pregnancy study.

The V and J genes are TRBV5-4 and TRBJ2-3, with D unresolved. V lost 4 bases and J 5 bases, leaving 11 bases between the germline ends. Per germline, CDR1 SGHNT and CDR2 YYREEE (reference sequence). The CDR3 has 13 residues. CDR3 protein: CASSPTLRDTQYF. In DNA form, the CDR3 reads TGTGCCAGCAGCCCTACGCTCCGAGATACGCAGTATTTT.

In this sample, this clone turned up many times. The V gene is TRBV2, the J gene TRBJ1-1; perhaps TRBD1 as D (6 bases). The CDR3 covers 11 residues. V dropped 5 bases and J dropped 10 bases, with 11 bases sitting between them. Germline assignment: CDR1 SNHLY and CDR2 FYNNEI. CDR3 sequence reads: CASSPQGRAFF. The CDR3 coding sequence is TGTGCCAGCAGTCCACAGGGAAGAGCTTTCTTT.

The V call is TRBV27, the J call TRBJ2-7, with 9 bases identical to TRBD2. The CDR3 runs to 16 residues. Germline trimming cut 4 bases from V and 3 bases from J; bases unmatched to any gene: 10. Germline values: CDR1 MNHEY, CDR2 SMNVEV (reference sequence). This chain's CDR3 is CASSYSSGEHNYEQYF. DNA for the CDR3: TGTGCCAGCAGTTACTCTAGCGGGGAACACAACTACGAGCAGTACTTC.

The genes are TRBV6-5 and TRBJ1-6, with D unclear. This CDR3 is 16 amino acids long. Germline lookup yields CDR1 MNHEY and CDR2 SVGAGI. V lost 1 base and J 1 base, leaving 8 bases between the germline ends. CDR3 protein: CASSYFEGSYNSPLHF. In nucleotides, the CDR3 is TGTGCCAGCAGTTACTTCGAGGGTTCCTATAATTCACCCCTCCACTTT.

CDR3 sequence (DNA): TGTGCCATCAGTGATTCCCCCGGCGGACAGGGGGCTTCCGTGAACACTGAAGCTTTCTTT. It codes for CAISDSPGGQGASVNTEAFF. The V gene is TRBV10-3, the J gene TRBJ1-1; 11 nucleotides agree with TRBD1. This CDR3 contains 20 residues. V lost 3 bases, J lost 0 bases, and 15 bases stayed unmatched. Germline loops: CDR1 ENHRY, CDR2 SYGVKD.

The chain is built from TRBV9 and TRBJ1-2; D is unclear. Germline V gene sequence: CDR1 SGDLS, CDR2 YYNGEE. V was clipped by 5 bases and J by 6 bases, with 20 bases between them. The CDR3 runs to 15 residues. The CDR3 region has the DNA TGTGCCAGCAGTCACAACCTGTGGGAGGTGGATGGCTACACCTTC. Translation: CASSHNLWEVDGYTF. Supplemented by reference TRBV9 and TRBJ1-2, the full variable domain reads DSGVTQTPKHLITATGQRVTLRCSPRSGDLSVYWYQQSLDQGLQFLIQYYNGEERAKGNILERFSAQQFPDLHSELNLSSLELGDSALYFCASSHNLWEVDGYTFGSGTRLTVV.

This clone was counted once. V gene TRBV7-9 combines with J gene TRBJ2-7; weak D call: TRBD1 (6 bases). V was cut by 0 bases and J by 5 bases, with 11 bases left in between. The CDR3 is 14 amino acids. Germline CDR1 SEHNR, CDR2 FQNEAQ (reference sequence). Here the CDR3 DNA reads TGTGCCAGCAGCTTAGCGGGGACAATCCACGAGCAGTACTTC. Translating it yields CASSLAGTIHEQYF.

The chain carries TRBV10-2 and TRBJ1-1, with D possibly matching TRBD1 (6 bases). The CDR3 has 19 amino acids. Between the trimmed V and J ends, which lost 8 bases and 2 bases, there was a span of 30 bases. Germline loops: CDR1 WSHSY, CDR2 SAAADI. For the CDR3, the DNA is TGCGCCAGCGTCCGGGGTCCGGACAGCCCATCTGGGGGAAACACTGAAGCTTTCTTT. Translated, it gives CASVRGPDSPSGGNTEAFF.

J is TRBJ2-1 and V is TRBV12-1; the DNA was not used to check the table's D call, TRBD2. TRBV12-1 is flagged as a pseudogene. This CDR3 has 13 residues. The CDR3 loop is CASGCGQPNEQFF. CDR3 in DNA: TGTGCCAGCGGCTGCGGGCAACCCAATGAGCAGTTCTTC.

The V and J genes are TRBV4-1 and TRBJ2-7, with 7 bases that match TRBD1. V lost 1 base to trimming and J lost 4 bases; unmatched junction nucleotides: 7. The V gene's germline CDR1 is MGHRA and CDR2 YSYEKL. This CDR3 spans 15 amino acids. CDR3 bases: TGCGCCAGCAGCCAAGGACAGGGCCCTGGTTACGAGCAGTACTTC. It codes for CASSQGQGPGYEQYF.

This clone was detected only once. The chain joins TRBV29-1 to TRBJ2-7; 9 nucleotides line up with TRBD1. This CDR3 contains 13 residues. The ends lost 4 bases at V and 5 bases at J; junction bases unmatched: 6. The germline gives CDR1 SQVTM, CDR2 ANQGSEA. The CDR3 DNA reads TGCAGCGTTGGGACAGGGGAGTACAACGAGCAGTACTTC. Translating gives CSVGTGEYNEQYF.

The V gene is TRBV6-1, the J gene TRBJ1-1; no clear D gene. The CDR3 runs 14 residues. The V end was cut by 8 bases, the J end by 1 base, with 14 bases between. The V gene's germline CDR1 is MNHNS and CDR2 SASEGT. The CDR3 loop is CASSRTDSNTEAFF. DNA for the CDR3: TGTGCCAGCTCGAGGACGGACTCGAACACTGAAGCTTTCTTT.

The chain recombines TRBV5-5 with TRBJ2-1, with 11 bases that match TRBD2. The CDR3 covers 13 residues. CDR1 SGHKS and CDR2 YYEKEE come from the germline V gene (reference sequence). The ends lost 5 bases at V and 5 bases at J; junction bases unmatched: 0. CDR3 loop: CASRLAGDNEQFF. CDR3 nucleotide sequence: TGTGCCAGCAGACTAGCGGGGGACAATGAGCAGTTCTTC.

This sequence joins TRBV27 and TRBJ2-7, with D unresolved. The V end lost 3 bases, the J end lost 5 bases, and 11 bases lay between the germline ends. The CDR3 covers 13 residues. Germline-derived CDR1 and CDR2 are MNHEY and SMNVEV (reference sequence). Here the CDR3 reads CASSFGWQDEQYF. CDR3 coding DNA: TGTGCCAGCAGTTTCGGTTGGCAGGACGAGCAGTACTTC.

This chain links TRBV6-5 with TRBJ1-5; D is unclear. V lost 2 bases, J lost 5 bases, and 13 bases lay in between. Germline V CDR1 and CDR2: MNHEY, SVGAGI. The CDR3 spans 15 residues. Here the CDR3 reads CASSYGFGMDQPQHF. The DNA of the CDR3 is TGTGCCAGCAGTTACGGTTTCGGGATGGATCAGCCCCAGCATTTT.

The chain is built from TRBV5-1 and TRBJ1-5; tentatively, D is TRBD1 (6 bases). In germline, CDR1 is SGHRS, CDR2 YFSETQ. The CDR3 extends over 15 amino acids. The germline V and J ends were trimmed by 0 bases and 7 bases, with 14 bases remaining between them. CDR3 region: CASSLDVGGGQPQHF. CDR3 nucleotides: TGCGCCAGCAGCTTGGATGTGGGAGGGGGGCAGCCCCAGCATTTT.

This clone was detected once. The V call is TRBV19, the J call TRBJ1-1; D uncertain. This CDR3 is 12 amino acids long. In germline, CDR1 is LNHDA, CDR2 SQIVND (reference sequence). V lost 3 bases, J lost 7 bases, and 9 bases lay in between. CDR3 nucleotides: TGTGCCAGTAGTATGGGAGGGATTGAAGCTTTCTTT. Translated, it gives CASSMGGIEAFF.

CDR3 sequence reads: CASSHFFRDSNYGYTF. In nucleotides, the CDR3 is TGCGCCAGCAGCCACTTCTTCCGGGACAGCAACTATGGCTACACCTTC. The J gene is TRBJ1-2, the V gene TRBV4-1, with TRBD1 identical over 7 bases. After removal of 3 bases from V and 2 bases from J, the junction contained 9 bases not matched to a gene. Germline-derived CDR1 and CDR2 are MGHRA and YSYEKL. This CDR3 is built from 16 residues.

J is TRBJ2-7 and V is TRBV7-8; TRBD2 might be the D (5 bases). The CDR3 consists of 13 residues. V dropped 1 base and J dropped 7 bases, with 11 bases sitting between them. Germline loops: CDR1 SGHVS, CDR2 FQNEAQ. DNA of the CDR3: TGTGCCAGCAGCTTAGGGGCCTCGGGGGAGCAGTACTTC. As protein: CASSLGASGEQYF.

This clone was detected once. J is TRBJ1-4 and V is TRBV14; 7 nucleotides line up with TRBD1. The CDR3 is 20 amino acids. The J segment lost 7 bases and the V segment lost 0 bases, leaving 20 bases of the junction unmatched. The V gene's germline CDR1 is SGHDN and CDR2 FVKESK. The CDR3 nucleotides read TGTGCCAGCAGCCAAGATCAGTTGGGAATCCAAGTTTGGACAGGTGAAAAACTGTTTTTT. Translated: CASSQDQLGIQVWTGEKLFF.

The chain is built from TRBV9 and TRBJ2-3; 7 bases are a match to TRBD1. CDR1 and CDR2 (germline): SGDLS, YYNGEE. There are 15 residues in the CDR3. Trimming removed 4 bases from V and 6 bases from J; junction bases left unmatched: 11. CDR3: CASSPMTGPRDTQYF. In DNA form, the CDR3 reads TGTGCCAGCAGCCCAATGACAGGGCCAAGGGATACGCAGTATTTT. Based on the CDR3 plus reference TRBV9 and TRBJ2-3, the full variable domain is DSGVTQTPKHLITATGQRVTLRCSPRSGDLSVYWYQQSLDQGLQFLIQYYNGEERAKGNILERFSAQQFPDLHSELNLSSLELGDSALYFCASSPMTGPRDTQYFGPGTRLTVL.

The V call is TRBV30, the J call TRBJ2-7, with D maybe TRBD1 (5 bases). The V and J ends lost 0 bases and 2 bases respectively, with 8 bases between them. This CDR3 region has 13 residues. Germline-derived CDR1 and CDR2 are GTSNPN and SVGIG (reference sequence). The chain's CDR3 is CAWSVDSTYEQYF. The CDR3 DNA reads TGTGCCTGGAGTGTCGACAGTACCTACGAGCAGTACTTC.

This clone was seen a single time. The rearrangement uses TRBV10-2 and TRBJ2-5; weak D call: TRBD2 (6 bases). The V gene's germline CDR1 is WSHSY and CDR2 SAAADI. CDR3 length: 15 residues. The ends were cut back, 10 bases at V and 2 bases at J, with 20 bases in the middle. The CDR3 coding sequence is TGCGCCACACAGGTATTGGGTAGCGGACAAGAGACCCAGTACTTC. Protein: CATQVLGSGQETQYF.

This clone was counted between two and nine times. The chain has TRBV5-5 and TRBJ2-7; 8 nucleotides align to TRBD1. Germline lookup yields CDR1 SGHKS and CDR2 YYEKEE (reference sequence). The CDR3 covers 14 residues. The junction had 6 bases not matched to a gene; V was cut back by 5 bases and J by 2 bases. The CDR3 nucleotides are TGTGCCAGCAGGAGCCCGGACAGGGCCTACGAGCAGTACTTC. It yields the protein CASRSPDRAYEQYF.